This paragraph covers one TCR beta chain sequence. Its antigen is as yet unknown. CDR3 length equals 11 residues. V was trimmed by 4 bases and J by 5 bases, leaving 6 bases between them. Germline V gene data show CDR1 as SGHRS and CDR2 as YFSETQ. The sample originates from a study of T cell responses to AZD1222 COVID-19 vaccine. Findings of the study overall: Donors in the cohort were predominantly white British and more often female, and clonal diversity was possibly underestimated.

TCRdb's table, derived via immunoSEQ multiplex PCR, lists solely in-frame clones and lacks some. This table holds 110,000 to 150,000 clones, more than 70% found once. The TCR comes from an adult in good health. Sequences were derived from peripheral blood, sampled on day 0 of AZD1222 vaccination. The rearrangement links TRBV5-1 to TRBJ2-5; D is uncertain. The CDR3 DNA reads as TGCGCCAGCAGCAACTCGGAGACCCAGTACTTC. Translated: CASSNSETQYF.